A single sample gave rise to the 3 T cell receptor beta chains below, sequenced in a study of blood T cell repertoires in COVID-19. The table came from immunoSEQ multiplex PCR; TCRdb's copy has only in-frame clones and leaves some out. The sample has approximately 100,000 clones; 70% to 90% are singletons. Material: peripheral blood. The receptors originated from a human donor in a cohort sampled during active COVID-19.

V usage is TRBV9 and J usage is TRBJ2-3; no reliable D call. CDR3 size: 13 residues. V gave up 0 bases and J gave up 6 bases, with 8 bases separating them. Germline loops: CDR1 SGDLS, CDR2 YYNGEE. CDR3 DNA sequence: TGTGCCAGCAGCGTAGGAAGCGCGGATACGCAGTATTTT. It specifies CASSVGSADTQYF.

The CDR3 DNA reads as TGTGCCAGCAGCTCAAGCGGGAACTATGGCTACACCTTC. Translated, it gives CASSSSGNYGYTF. The chain recombines TRBV7-2 with TRBJ1-2; D is uncertain. Germline CDR1 is SGHTA and CDR2 is FQGNSA. V lost 4 bases and J 2 bases, leaving 8 bases between the germline ends. The CDR3 extends over 13 amino acids.

The V call is TRBV5-1, the J call TRBJ2-5; 13 positions agree with TRBD2. With 4 bases clipped from V and 2 bases from J, the junction kept 2 bases outside the gene matches. Germline V lookup: CDR1 SGHRS, CDR2 YFSETQ. The CDR3 covers 15 residues. The CDR3 nucleotides are TGCGCCAGCAGCCGACTAGCGGGGGGACAAGAGACCCAGTACTTC. Its protein is CASSRLAGGQETQYF.